The 8 T cell receptor beta chains given below trace back to one sample, sequenced in a study of shared clonotypes between healthy human individuals. Sequencing was performed with immunoSEQ multiplex PCR; in TCRdb, only in-frame clones are kept and a portion is missing. This table has around 940,000 clones, about three quarters appearing once. Sequenced material: memory CD4+ T cells sorted from blood. Indicated subset: CD45RA-negative fraction. These receptors were obtained from a man between 18 and 35 years old in good health.

On this clone: Sequence at one end of the junction differs from germline and may be a read error. The chain carries TRBV7-7 and TRBJ2-6, with TRBD2 as a possible D gene (5 bases). CDR1 and CDR2 from the germline V gene are SSHAT and FNYEAQ (reference sequence). The CDR3 totals 18 residues. The CDR3 nucleotides read TGTGCTAGCAGCTTAGCATGGGGAGCAGCGGCTGGGGCCAACGTCCTGACTTTC. As protein: CASSLAWGAAAGANVLTF.

The J gene is TRBJ2-1, the V gene TRBV5-1; the match to TRBD1 covers 8 bases. CDR1 SGHRS and CDR2 YFSETQ come from the germline V gene. The CDR3 extends over 15 amino acids. Trimming at V came to 4 bases and at J to 4 bases, leaving 7 bases not matched to a gene. The CDR3 bases are TGCGCCAGCAGCCTAAGACAGGGGACTTACAATGAGCAGTTCTTC. Amino acid sequence: CASSLRQGTYNEQFF.

This rearrangement joins TRBV6-1 to TRBJ1-6; D is uncertain. The germline V gene encodes CDR1 MNHNS and CDR2 SASEGT. There are 17 residues in the CDR3. Trimming removed 4 bases from V and 5 bases from J, with 18 bases in between. CDR3 residues: CASSGRAPSPDNSPLHF. The CDR3, as DNA: TGTGCCAGCAGTGGACGGGCCCCCTCTCCTGATAATTCACCCCTCCACTTT.

V gene TRBV28 combines with J gene TRBJ2-2, with D possibly TRBD1 on 5 matching bases. This CDR3 is 14 amino acids long. V gave up 9 bases and J gave up 0 bases, with 11 bases separating them. The germline CDR1 and CDR2 sequences are MDHEN and SYDVKM. This CDR3 is CASFGATNTGELFF. The CDR3 DNA reads TGTGCCAGTTTTGGGGCAACGAACACCGGGGAGCTGTTTTTT.

The chain recombines TRBV27 with TRBJ1-5, with D hard to call. Germline loops: CDR1 MNHEY, CDR2 SMNVEV (reference sequence). V lost 0 bases, J lost 4 bases, and 7 bases lay in between. The CDR3 totals 14 residues. The CDR3 reads CASSLSFGNQPQHF. CDR3 coding DNA: TGTGCCAGCAGTTTATCGTTCGGAAATCAGCCCCAGCATTTT.

J is TRBJ1-2 and V is TRBV14; 8 bases are shared with TRBD1. This CDR3 has 15 residues. The germline gives CDR1 SGHDN, CDR2 FVKESK. With 4 bases clipped from V and 4 bases from J, the junction kept 8 bases outside the gene matches. The CDR3, as DNA: TGTGCCAGCAGCCGTCCCGGGACAGGATTCTATGGCTACACCTTC. Its translation: CASSRPGTGFYGYTF. Filled out from reference TRBV14 and TRBJ1-2, the complete variable domain reads EAGVTQFPSHSVIEKGQTVTLRCDPISGHDNLYWYRRVMGKEIKFLLHFVKESKQDESGMPNNRFLAERTGGTYSTLKVQPAELEDSGVYFCASSRPGTGFYGYTFGSGTRLTVV.

In this sample, this clone turned up a few times. This chain joins TRBV18 and TRBJ2-7, with TRBD2 as a possible D gene (6 bases). Trimming took 3 bases from V and 9 from J, leaving 12 bases between them. CDR1 and CDR2 from the germline V gene are KGHSH and LQKENI. CDR3 size: 12 residues. CDR3 bases: TGTGCCAGCTCACCGGAGGGTTGGGGGCAGTACTTC. Translation: CASSPEGWGQYF.

The V and J genes are TRBV6-6 and TRBJ2-7, with D perhaps matching TRBD2 (6 bases). CDR1 and CDR2 (germline): MNHNY, SVGAGI (reference sequence). The CDR3 totals 14 residues. The V and J ends lost 4 bases and 2 bases respectively, with 12 bases between them. The CDR3 DNA is TGTGCCAGCAGTTTGGGAGGTACGGCCTACGAGCAGTACTTC. This translates into CASSLGGTAYEQYF.